The clone carrying this T cell receptor beta chain was found once. Uncontrolled infection, other autoimmune disease, pregnancy or lactation barred patients from enrollment. Clinical symptoms, serum thyroxine and TRAb, thyroid ultrasound and orbital computed tomography were used for the diagnoses. The data originate from a study of T cells in Graves' hyperthyroidism and ophthalmopathy. Study-level background: Once the initial diagnosis was made, peripheral blood was obtained before any treatment.

Amplification yielded TCR beta CDR3 regions, with RNA transcripts as the source. An initial round of RT-PCR targeting the TCR CDR3 relied on the HTBI primer set. TCRdb processed the multiplex PCR reads anew with MiXCR; each CDR3 protein has one entry. Counted here are more than 75,000 distinct CDR3 sequences, about 51% occurring once; the ten biggest clones make up about 25%. This CDR3 has 15 residues. J lost 5 bases, V lost 5 bases, and 6 bases had no gene match. The V gene's germline CDR1 is SEHNR and CDR2 FQNEAQ (reference sequence). Source material: blood. The TCR sequence derives from a woman aged 40 to 50 with Graves' hyperthyroidism. The V gene is TRBV7-9, the J gene TRBJ1-6; TRBD1 matches 7 bases. The CDR3 DNA follows: TGTGCCAGCAGCCCCCGGGACAGCAATAATTCACCCCTCCACTTT. Its translation is CASSPRDSNNSPLHF.